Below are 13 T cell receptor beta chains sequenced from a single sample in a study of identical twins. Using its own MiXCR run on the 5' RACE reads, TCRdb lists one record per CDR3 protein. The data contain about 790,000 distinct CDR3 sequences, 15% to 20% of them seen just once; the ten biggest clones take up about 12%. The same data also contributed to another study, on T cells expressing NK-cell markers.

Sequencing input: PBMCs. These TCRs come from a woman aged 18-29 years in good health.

The CDR3 spells CASSSGQGWGSTF. The DNA of the CDR3 is TGCGCCAGCAGCTCCGGACAGGGGTGGGGGTCCACCTTC. This rearrangement joins TRBV5-1 to TRBJ1-2, with 9 bases that match TRBD1. V lost 3 bases and J lost 13; bases outside the gene matches: 10. The CDR3 runs to 13 residues. The germline CDR1 and CDR2 sequences are SGHRS and YFSETQ.

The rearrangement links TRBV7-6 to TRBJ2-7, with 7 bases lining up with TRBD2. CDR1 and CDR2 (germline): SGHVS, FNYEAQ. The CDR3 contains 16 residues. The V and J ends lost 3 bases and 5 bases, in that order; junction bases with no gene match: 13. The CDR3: CASSFSVAGEVDEQYF. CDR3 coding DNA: TGTGCCAGCAGCTTCTCTGTGGCGGGAGAGGTCGACGAGCAGTACTTC.

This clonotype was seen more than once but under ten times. This chain's CDR3 is CAWSETSYNEQFF. The CDR3 region has the DNA TGTGCCTGGAGCGAGACTTCTTACAATGAGCAGTTCTTC. This rearrangement joins TRBV30 to TRBJ2-1, with unresolved D. This CDR3 region has 13 residues. Between the trimmed V and J ends, which lost 3 bases and 4 bases, there was a span of 10 bases. The germline gives CDR1 GTSNPN, CDR2 SVGIG (reference sequence).

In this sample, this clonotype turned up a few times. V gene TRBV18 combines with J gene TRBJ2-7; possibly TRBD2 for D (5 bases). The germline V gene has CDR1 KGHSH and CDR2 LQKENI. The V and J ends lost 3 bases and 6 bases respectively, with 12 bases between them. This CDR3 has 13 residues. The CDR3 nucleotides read TGTGCCAGCTCACCTATTGAGGGAACCGAGCAGTACTTC. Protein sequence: CASSPIEGTEQYF.

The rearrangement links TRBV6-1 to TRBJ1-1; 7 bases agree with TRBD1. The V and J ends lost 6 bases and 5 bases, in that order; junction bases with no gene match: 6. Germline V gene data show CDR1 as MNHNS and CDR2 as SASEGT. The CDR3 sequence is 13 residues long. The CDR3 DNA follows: TGTGCCAGCAGGCCGACAGGGTGGACTGAAGCTTTCTTT. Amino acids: CASRPTGWTEAFF.

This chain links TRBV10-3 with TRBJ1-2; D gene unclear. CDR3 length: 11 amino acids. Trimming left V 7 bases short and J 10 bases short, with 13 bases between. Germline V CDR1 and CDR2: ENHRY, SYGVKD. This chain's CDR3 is CAIIKGDDYTF. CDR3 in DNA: TGTGCCATCATAAAAGGTGATGACTACACCTTC.

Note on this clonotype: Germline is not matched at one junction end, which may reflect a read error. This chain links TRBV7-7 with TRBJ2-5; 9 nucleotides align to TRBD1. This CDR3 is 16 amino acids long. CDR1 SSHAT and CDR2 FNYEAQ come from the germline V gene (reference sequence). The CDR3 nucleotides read TGTGCTAGCAGCCCCGACAGGGGGGGTGGTCGAGAGACCCAGTACTTC. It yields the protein CASSPDRGGGRETQYF.

CDR3 DNA sequence: TGCAGCGTTGGTGACGGGGGGGCCCCTTACAATGAGCAGTTCTTC. Its translation: CSVGDGGAPYNEQFF. This chain joins TRBV29-1 and TRBJ2-1; 8 bases fit TRBD2. The CDR3 runs to 15 residues. J gave up 4 bases and V 4 bases, and 9 bases lay outside the gene matches. Germline CDR1 SQVTM, CDR2 ANQGSEA.

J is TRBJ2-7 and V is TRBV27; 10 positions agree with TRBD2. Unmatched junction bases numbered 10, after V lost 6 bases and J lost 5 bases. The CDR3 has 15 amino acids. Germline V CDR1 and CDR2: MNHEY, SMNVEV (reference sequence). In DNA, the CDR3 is TGTGCCAGCAGGGGTTTAGCGGGGGGTATCAACGAGCAGTACTTC. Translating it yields CASRGLAGGINEQYF.

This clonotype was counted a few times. In nucleotides, the CDR3 is TGTGCCAGCAGCTTAGAAGGGGACGTTGAAGCTTTCTTT. It is translated as CASSLEGDVEAFF. The rearrangement joins TRBV7-9 to TRBJ1-1; D is perhaps TRBD1 (5 bases). The CDR3 covers 13 residues. Germline-derived CDR1 and CDR2 are SEHNR and FQNEAQ (reference sequence). V dropped 1 base and J dropped 7 bases, with 10 bases sitting between them. Supplemented by reference TRBV7-9 and TRBJ1-1, the full variable domain reads DTGVSQNPRHKITKRGQNVTFRCDPISEHNRLYWYRQTLGQGPEFLTYFQNEAQLEKSRLLSDRFSAERPKGSFSTLEIQRTEQGDSAMYLCASSLEGDVEAFFGQGTRLTVV.

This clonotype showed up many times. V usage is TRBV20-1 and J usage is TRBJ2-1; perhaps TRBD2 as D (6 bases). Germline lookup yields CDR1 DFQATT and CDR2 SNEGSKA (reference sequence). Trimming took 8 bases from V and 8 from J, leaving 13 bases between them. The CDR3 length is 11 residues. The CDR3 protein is CSIYGGDEQFF. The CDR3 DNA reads TGCAGTATATACGGCGGGGATGAGCAGTTCTTC.

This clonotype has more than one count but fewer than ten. The CDR3 DNA follows: TGTGCCAGCAGCCGCGCGGGGTACACTGAAGCTTTCTTT. Protein product: CASSRAGYTEAFF. This chain connects TRBV12-3 or TRBV12-4 to TRBJ1-1, with no clear D. The length of the CDR3 is 13 residues. V lost 6 bases and J 3 bases, leaving 11 bases between the germline ends.

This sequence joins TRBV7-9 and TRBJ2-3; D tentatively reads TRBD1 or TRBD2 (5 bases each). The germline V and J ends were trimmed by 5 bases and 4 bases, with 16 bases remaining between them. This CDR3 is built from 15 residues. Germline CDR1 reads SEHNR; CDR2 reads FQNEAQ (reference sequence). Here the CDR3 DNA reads TGTGCCAGCAGCGTCCCGGGACCCCGGCCAGATACGCAGTATTTT. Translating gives CASSVPGPRPDTQYF.